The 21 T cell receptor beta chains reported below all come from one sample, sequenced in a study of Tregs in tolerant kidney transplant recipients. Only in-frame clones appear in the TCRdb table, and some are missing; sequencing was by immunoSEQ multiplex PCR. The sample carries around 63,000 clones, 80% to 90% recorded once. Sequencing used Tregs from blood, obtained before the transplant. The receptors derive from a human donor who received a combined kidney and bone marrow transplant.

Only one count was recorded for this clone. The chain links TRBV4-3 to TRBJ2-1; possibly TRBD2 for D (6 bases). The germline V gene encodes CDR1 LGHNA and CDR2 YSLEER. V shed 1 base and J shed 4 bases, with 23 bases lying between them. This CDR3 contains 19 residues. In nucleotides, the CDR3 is TGCGCCAGCAGCCAAGGTCCCCGAGGGTTAAGCGGGCCGTACAATGAGCAGTTCTTC. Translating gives CASSQGPRGLSGPYNEQFF.

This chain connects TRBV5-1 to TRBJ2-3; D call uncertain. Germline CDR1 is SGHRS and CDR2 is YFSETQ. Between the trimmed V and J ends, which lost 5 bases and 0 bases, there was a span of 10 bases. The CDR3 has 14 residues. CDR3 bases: TGCGCCAGCAGGTCTATCACTAGCACAGATACGCAGTATTTT. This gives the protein CASRSITSTDTQYF. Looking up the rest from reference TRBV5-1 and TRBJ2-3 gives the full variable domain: KAGVTQTPRYLIKTRGQQVTLSCSPISGHRSVSWYQQTPGQGLQFLFEYFSETQRNKGNFPGRFSGRQFSNSRSEMNVSTLELGDSALYLCASRSITSTDTQYFGPGTRLTVL.

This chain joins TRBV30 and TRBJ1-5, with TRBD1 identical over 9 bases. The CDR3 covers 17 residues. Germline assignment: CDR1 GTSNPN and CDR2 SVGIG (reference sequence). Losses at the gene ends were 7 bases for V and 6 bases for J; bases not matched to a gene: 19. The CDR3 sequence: CASRQGESIRAGQPQHF. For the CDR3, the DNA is TGTGCCTCTCGACAGGGGGAATCCATTAGGGCTGGTCAGCCCCAGCATTTT.

The CDR3 DNA is TGTGCCAGCAGCTCCACCCCAGATACGCAGTATTTT. Its translation: CASSSTPDTQYF. The rearrangement uses TRBV7-2 and TRBJ2-3, with D hard to call. The CDR3 runs to 12 residues. The germline CDR1 and CDR2 sequences are SGHTA and FQGNSA. Between the trimmed V and J ends, which lost 4 bases and 4 bases, there was a span of 6 bases.

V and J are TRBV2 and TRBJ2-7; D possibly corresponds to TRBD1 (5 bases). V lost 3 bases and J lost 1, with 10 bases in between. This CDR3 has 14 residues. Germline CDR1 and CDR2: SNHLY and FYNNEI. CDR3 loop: CASSEPGWSYEQYF. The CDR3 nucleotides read TGTGCCAGCAGTGAGCCAGGGTGGTCCTACGAGCAGTACTTC.

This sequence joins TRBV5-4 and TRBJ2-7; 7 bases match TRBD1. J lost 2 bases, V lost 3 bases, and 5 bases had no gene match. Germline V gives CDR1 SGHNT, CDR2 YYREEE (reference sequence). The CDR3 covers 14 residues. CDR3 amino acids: CASSSYRGTYEQYF. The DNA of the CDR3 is TGTGCCAGCAGCTCCTACAGGGGAACCTACGAGCAGTACTTC.

The CDR3: CASRGDSVEQFF. The DNA for the CDR3 is TGCGCCAGCAGAGGGGACTCGGTTGAGCAGTTCTTC. The V call is TRBV5-1, the J call TRBJ2-1; D may be TRBD2 (6 bases). Germline CDR1 is SGHRS and CDR2 is YFSETQ. CDR3 length: 12 amino acids. V lost 5 bases and J 9 bases, leaving 12 bases between the germline ends.

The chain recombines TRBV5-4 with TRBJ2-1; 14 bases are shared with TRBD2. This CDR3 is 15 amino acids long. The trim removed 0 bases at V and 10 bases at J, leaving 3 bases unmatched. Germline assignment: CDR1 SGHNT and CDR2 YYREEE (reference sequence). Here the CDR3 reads CASSLGTSGGLEQFF. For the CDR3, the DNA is TGTGCCAGCAGCTTGGGGACTAGCGGGGGGCTAGAGCAGTTCTTC.

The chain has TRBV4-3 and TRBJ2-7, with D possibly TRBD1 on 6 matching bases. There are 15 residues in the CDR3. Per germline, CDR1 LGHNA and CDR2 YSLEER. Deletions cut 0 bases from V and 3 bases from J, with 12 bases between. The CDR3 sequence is CASSQDTGFLYEQYF. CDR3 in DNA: TGCGCCAGCAGCCAAGATACAGGGTTTCTCTACGAGCAGTACTTC.

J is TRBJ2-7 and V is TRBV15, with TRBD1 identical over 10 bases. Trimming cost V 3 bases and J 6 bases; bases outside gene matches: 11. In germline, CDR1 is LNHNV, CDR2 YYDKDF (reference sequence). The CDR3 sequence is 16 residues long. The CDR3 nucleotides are TGTGCCACCAGCAGGGCCTTCGGGACAGGGGACTCCGAGCAGTACTTC. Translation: CATSRAFGTGDSEQYF. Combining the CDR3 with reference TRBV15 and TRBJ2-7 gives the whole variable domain DAMVIQNPRYQVTQFGKPVTLSCSQTLNHNVMYWYQQKSSQAPKLLFHYYDKDFNNEADTPDNFQSRRPNTSFCFLDIRSPGLGDTAMYLCATSRAFGTGDSEQYFGPGTRLTVT.

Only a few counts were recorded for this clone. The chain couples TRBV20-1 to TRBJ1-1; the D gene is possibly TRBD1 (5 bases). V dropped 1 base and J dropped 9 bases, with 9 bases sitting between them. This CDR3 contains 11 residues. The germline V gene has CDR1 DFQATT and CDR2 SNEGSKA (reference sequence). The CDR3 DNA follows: TGCAGTGCTAGAGTGGGGGGTAAAGCTTTCTTT. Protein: CSARVGGKAFF.

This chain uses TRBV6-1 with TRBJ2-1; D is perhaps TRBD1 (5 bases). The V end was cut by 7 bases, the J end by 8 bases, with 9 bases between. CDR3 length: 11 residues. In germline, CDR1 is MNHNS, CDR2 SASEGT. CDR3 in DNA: TGTGCCAGCATTCAGGGCCATGAGCAGTTCTTC. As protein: CASIQGHEQFF.

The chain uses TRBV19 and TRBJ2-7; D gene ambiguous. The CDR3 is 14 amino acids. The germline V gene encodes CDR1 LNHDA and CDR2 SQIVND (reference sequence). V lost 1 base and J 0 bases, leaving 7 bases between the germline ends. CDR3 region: CASSIGRSSYEQYF. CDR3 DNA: TGTGCCAGTAGTATAGGCAGGAGCTCCTACGAGCAGTACTTC.

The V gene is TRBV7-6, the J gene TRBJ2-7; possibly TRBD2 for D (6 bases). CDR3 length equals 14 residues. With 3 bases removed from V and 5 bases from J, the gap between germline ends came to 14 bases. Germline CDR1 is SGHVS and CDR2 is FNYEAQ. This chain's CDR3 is CASSFQGGYDEQYF. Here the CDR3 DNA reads TGTGCCAGCAGCTTCCAGGGAGGATACGACGAGCAGTACTTC.

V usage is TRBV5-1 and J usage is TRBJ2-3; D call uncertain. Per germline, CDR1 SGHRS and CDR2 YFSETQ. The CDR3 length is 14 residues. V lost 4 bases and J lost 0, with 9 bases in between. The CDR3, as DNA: TGCGCCAGCAGCGGGTCCGTGAGCACAGATACGCAGTATTTT. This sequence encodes CASSGSVSTDTQYF. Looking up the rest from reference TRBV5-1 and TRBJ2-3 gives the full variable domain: KAGVTQTPRYLIKTRGQQVTLSCSPISGHRSVSWYQQTPGQGLQFLFEYFSETQRNKGNFPGRFSGRQFSNSRSEMNVSTLELGDSALYLCASSGSVSTDTQYFGPGTRLTVL.

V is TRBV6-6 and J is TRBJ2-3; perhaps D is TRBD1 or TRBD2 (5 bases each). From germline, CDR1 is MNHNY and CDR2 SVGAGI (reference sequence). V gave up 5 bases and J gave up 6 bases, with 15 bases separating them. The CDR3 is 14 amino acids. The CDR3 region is CASSPGTWGDTQYF. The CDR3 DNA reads TGTGCCAGCAGTCCCGGGACCTGGGGTGATACGCAGTATTTT.

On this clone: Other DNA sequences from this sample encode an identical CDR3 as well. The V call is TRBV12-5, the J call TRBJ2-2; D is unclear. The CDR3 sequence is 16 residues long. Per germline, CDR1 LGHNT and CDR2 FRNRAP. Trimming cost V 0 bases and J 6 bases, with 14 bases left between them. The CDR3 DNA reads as TGTGCTAGTGGTTTGGTACTTCCCCCCCGGGCCGGGGAGCTGTTTTTT. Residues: CASGLVLPPRAGELFF. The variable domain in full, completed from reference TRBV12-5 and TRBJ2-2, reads DARVTQTPRHKVTEMGQEVTMRCQPILGHNTVFWYRQTMMQGLELLAYFRNRAPLDDSGMPKDRFSAEMPDATLATLKIQPSEPRDSAVYFCASGLVLPPRAGELFFGEGSRLTVL.

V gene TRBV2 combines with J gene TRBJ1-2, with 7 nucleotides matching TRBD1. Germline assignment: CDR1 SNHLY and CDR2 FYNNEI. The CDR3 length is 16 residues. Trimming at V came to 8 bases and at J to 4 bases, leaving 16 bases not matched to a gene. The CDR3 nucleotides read TGTGCCAGCTACCGGGACAGTATCCAAGGCGGCTATGGCTACACCTTC. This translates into CASYRDSIQGGYGYTF.

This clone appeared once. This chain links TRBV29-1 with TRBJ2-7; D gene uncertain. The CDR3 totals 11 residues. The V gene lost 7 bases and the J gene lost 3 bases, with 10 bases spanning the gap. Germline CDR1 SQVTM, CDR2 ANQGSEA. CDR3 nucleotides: TGCAGCGCCCTATTTGGCTACGAGCAGTACTTC. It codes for CSALFGYEQYF.

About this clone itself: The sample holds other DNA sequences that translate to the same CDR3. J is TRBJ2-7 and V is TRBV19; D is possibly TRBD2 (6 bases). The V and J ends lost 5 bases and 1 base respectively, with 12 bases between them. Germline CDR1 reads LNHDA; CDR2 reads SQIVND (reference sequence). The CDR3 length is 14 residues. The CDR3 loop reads CASSPGRGSYEQYF. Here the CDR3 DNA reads TGTGCCAGTAGTCCGGGGCGGGGTTCCTACGAGCAGTACTTC.

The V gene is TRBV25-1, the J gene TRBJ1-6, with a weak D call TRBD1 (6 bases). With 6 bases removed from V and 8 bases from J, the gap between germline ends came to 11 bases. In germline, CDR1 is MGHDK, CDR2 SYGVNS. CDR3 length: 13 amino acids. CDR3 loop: CASRGAGDSPLHF. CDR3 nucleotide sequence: TGTGCCAGCAGGGGGGCCGGGGATTCACCCCTCCACTTT. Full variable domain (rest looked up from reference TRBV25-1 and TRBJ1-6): EADIYQTPRYLVIGTGKKITLECSQTMGHDKMYWYQQDPGMELHLIHYSYGVNSTEKGDLSSESTVSRIRTEHFPLTLESARPSHTSQYLCASRGAGDSPLHFGNGTRLTVT.